This TCR beta chain is drawn from a study of T cell responses to AZD1222 COVID-19 vaccine. In regard to this clone: An end of the junction differs from the germline gene, which may be a read error.

The repertoire was sequenced with immunoSEQ multiplex PCR; TCRdb's copy has only in-frame clones and lacks some. This table has about 120,000 clones, 80% to 95% appearing once. The CDR3 extends over 13 amino acids. Per the germline V gene, CDR1 is SGHRS and CDR2 is YFSETQ. The origin of this receptor is an adult who received the AZD1222 COVID-19 vaccine. The sample was peripheral blood, taken 28 days after the second AZD1222 dose. V gene TRBV5-1 combines with J gene TRBJ1-2; D is unresolved. The CDR3 nucleotides read TGCGCCAGCAGCCTACAAACTAATTATGGCTACACCTTC. As protein: CASSLQTNYGYTF.